The rows below give T cell receptor beta chains drawn from one sample of a study of radiation and T cells in renal cell carcinoma. Measured with immunoSEQ multiplex PCR; TCRdb has only the in-frame clones, and not every one. The table shows 70,000 to 80,000 clones, with 86% occurring only once. Source: blood, taken from a patient whose treatment included radiotherapy and nephrectomy. The origin of the receptors is a woman between 45 and 60 years old with renal cell carcinoma. Both conserved end residues are part of each CDR3. The size field is filled for only some rows; it gives once, few, many or a size class.

v_call	j_call	clone_size	cdr3_aa
TRBV21-1	TRBJ2-7	-	CASSKRGHDTPSSYEQYF
TRBV19	TRBJ1-5	-	CASRPGRLGGTQHF
TRBV10-3	TRBJ2-3	-	CAISELAGGTDTQYF
TRBV7-2	TRBJ2-1	-	CASTVGPGKYNEQFF
TRBV30	TRBJ1-3	-	CAWASFGNTIYF
TRBV5-4	TRBJ2-7	-	CASSLGSGRGYEQYF
TRBV6-6	TRBJ2-3	-	CASSGRTGGLDTQYF
TRBV9	TRBJ1-3	-	CASSDRQGHSGNTIYF
TRBV2	TRBJ2-7	-	CARATETYEQYF
TRBV5-4	TRBJ1-6	-	CASSPPGDRVNSPLHF
TRBV27	TRBJ2-3	-	CASSLGGQGTDTQYF
TRBV6-4	TRBJ2-6	-	CASSEGAGANVLTF
TRBV5-1	TRBJ2-5	-	CASSWTGSGQETQYF
TRBV28	TRBJ2-3	-	CASSFGTSGGADTQYF
TRBV7-2	TRBJ2-7	-	CASSSSGTGPYEQYF
TRBV6-5	TRBJ2-7	-	CASSHRDDEQYF
TRBV19	TRBJ2-2	-	CASSASPRGTGELFF
TRBV4-1	TRBJ1-2	-	CASSQNMGDYGYTF
TRBV7-2	TRBJ2-3	-	CASSPAGGQITQYF
TRBV30	TRBJ1-1	-	CAWTVNPNTEAFF
TRBV11-2	TRBJ1-5	once	CASSLGSVAGDQPQHF
TRBV4-1	TRBJ2-1	-	CASSASGSTYNEQFF
TRBV28	TRBJ1-2	-	CASSEGTGWGYGYTF
TRBV7-8	TRBJ1-5	-	CASSLGQRRGNQPQHF
TRBV29-1	TRBJ1-3	-	CSATDRARGTIYF
TRBV7-9	TRBJ2-1	once	CASSLPRDRGWNEQFF
TRBV5-6	TRBJ2-7	medium-sized	CASSRRMTGGNEQYF
TRBV7-8	TRBJ2-2	once	CASSPGTNTGELFF
TRBV18	TRBJ2-7	-	CASSPNRDREPFPYEQYF
TRBV28	TRBJ2-7	-	CATRRQRVSYEQYF
TRBV7-2	TRBJ2-3	-	CASSPQPPTQYF
TRBV7-2	TRBJ2-5	-	CASSLEAEQETQYF
TRBV19	TRBJ1-2	few	CASAYDYGYTF
TRBV6-5	TRBJ1-2	-	CATQDRGYGYTF
TRBV5-4	TRBJ1-5	-	CASSFNSDQPQHF
TRBV15	TRBJ1-5	-	CATSRDEGGPDQPQHF
TRBV28	TRBJ2-3	-	CASIGGTNTDTQYF
TRBV6-5	TRBJ2-2	-	CASSWHGRELFF
TRBV7-3	TRBJ2-7	once	CASSLVGAGDEQYF
TRBV11-3	TRBJ2-6	-	CASSFGAGSNSGANVLTF
TRBV29-1	TRBJ2-7	-	CSVEDDIYEQYF
TRBV10-1	TRBJ2-7	-	CASSAGQPYEQYF
TRBV5-1	TRBJ2-7	-	CASSLAFGPETYEQYF